This T cell receptor beta chain came from a study of blood T cell repertoires in COVID-19 (dated by TCRdb to the early 2020s). As for the study more broadly: Samples covering the acute and convalescent phases of COVID-19 were provided by collaborators in the United States, Italy and Spain. The sample metadata nearly always contained a de-identified subject ID, COVID-19 status, age in years and sex. The repertoires were released in a freely available public database meant as a resource for research on the immune response to SARS-CoV-2. The samples were drawn from two sources: the first 160 participants of the ongoing ImmuneRACE study, and 950 to 1,500 subjects contributed by 6 global collaborators. The dataset comprised deeply sampled blood TCRbeta repertoires from subjects exposed to, actively infected with, or recovered from COVID-19. The material from the prospective study consisted of cDNA or gDNA derived from T cells, B-cell-depleted T cells, or PBMCs. HLA class I and class II types, where available, came from metadata supplied by the sample provider rather than from assay-based typing.

TCRbeta CDR3 regions were amplified from genomic DNA by means of the immunoSEQ Assay, a bias-controlled multiplex PCR. The study's processing was this. The number of nucleated cells in each sample was estimated by amplification of reference gene primers within the assay. To quantify the absolute abundance of each unique TCRbeta CDR3 rearrangement, sequence reads were collapsed and filtered. For each sample, productive Simpson clonality was calculated by taking the square root of Simpson's diversity index across productive rearrangements. TCRdb took this table from immuneACCESS and kept in-frame rearrangements with V and J called. Such tables lack part of the clones; where checked against another copy, unresolved V genes explain under half of the gap, and the rest is unexplained. For V, J and clone size, that table is used; D and trimming come from the DNA. The sample table lists over 200,000 clones, around nine tenths of them with a count of one. The ten most abundant clones make up less than 3% of the sample.

The CDR3 goes from the cysteine to the phenylalanine over 16 residues. Kept here is only the CDR3 DNA, which spans 48 bases and is read in frame from base 1. Whole blood was collected in K2EDTA tubes by collaborating institutions according to the institutions' own protocols. For TCRbeta analysis, collaborator samples were shipped as frozen whole blood, as isolated PBMCs, or as DNA extracted from either sample type. This clone was picked up one time. Its antigen is not yet known. No clone much larger than this one lies a single base away; base qualities are absent. What the study reported, not specific to this receptor: Clinical and demographic metadata were provided uncurated, with the amount varying by source and participant.

This chain joins TRBV21-1 to TRBJ1-2. TRBV21-1 is a known pseudogene. The sequenced sample consisted of peripheral blood. This sequence originates from a woman aged 55 to 70 with acute or convalescent COVID-19. The CDR3 region reads CASGFIAPTYNYGYTF. The bases are TGTGCCAGCGGCTTTATAGCCCCGACTTATAACTATGGCTACACCTTC.